One sample yielded the 23 T cell receptor beta chains listed below, sequenced in a study of Graves' ophthalmopathy and Graves' hyperthyroidism. Amplified material comprised TCR beta CDR3 regions derived from RNA transcripts. Second-round multiplex PCR came after a first-round RT-PCR that employed HTBI primers. TCRdb re-derived calls from the multiplex PCR reads in MiXCR, one entry per CDR3 protein. The sample records 350,000 or so distinct CDR3 sequences, roughly a sixth being singletons. The sample consisted of peripheral blood. These receptors all stem from an adult man with Graves' ophthalmopathy.

This clonotype was seen at least ten times. DNA of the CDR3: TGTGCCAGCAGGTACCACCTCGCTGAAGCTTTCTTT. Residues: CASRYHLAEAFF. The V and J genes are TRBV28 and TRBJ1-1; D remains unclear. The CDR3 has 12 residues. Germline CDR1 and CDR2: MDHEN and SYDVKM. With 6 bases removed from V and 6 bases from J, the gap between germline ends came to 11 bases. The variable domain in full, completed from reference TRBV28 and TRBJ1-1, reads DVKVTQSSRYLVKRTGEKVFLECVQDMDHENMFWYRQDPGLGLRLIYFSYDVKMKEKGDIPEGYSVSREKKERFSLILESASTNQTSMYLCASRYHLAEAFFGQGTRLTVV.

This chain joins TRBV30 and TRBJ2-5; 9 bases align to TRBD2. This CDR3 is built from 16 residues. The germline V gene encodes CDR1 GTSNPN and CDR2 SVGIG (reference sequence). Trimming cost V 2 bases and J 1 base; bases outside gene matches: 8. The CDR3 loop is CAWSTGLAGIQETQYF. CDR3 bases: TGTGCCTGGAGTACAGGGCTAGCGGGAATCCAAGAGACCCAGTACTTC.

The rearrangement uses TRBV5-1 and TRBJ2-7, with 14 positions matching TRBD2. CDR1 and CDR2 (germline): SGHRS, YFSETQ. V gave up 3 bases and J gave up 2 bases; unmatched junction bases: 7. This CDR3 is 17 amino acids long. Written as DNA, the CDR3 is TGCGCCAGCAGCTCCGGACTAGCGGGGGGCCCGCCCTACGAGCAGTACTTC. It is translated as CASSSGLAGGPPYEQYF.

This clonotype was detected many times. This chain joins TRBV6-5 and TRBJ1-1; 9 nucleotides line up with TRBD1. The CDR3 is made up of 14 amino acids. V trimming: 4 bases; J trimming: 6 bases; junction bases outside the gene matches: 6. CDR1 and CDR2 (germline): MNHEY, SVGAGI. CDR3 nucleotides: TGTGCCAGCAGTTCGGGACAGGGAATCCCTGAAGCTTTCTTT. Translating gives CASSSGQGIPEAFF.

The table lists this clonotype with many counts. The chain employs TRBV5-1 and TRBJ2-7; TRBD1 or TRBD2 may be the D gene (6 bases each). V gave up 0 bases and J gave up 3 bases, with 13 bases separating them. From germline, CDR1 is SGHRS and CDR2 YFSETQ. CDR3 length: 15 residues. The CDR3 protein is CASSLAGGPYYEQYF. The CDR3 DNA follows: TGCGCCAGCAGCTTGGCCGGGGGCCCCTACTACGAGCAGTACTTC.

This clonotype was counted at least ten times. The genes are TRBV6-4 and TRBJ2-6, with 11 positions matching TRBD2. Per the germline V gene, CDR1 is MRHNA and CDR2 is SNTAGT. The CDR3 covers 17 residues. J lost 0 bases, V lost 5 bases, and 3 bases had no gene match. The CDR3 is CASSRLAGFSGANVLTF. CDR3 DNA: TGTGCCAGCAGTCGACTAGCGGGGTTCTCTGGGGCCAACGTCCTGACTTTC.

At least ten counts were recorded for this clonotype. The J gene is TRBJ2-5, the V gene TRBV28, with 12 bases aligning to TRBD2. This CDR3 spans 17 amino acids. With 2 bases clipped from V and 5 bases from J, the junction kept 9 bases outside the gene matches. Germline values: CDR1 MDHEN, CDR2 SYDVKM. This CDR3 is CASSLGLAGGPEETQYF. CDR3 nucleotides: TGTGCCAGCAGTTTAGGTCTAGCGGGGGGGCCGGAGGAGACCCAGTACTTC.

The J gene is TRBJ2-5, the V gene TRBV7-6; 8 bases align to TRBD1. Per the germline V gene, CDR1 is SGHVS and CDR2 is FNYEAQ. V was pared by 0 bases and J by 2 bases, with 5 bases of the junction left unmatched. This CDR3 contains 16 residues. This CDR3 is CASSLALRTGQETQYF. CDR3 DNA sequence: TGTGCCAGCAGCTTAGCGCTTCGGACAGGGCAAGAGACCCAGTACTTC.

This clonotype was detected ten times or more. V gene TRBV12-3 or TRBV12-4 combines with J gene TRBJ1-1; D is undetermined. The CDR3 covers 15 residues. The germline V and J ends were trimmed by 3 bases and 0 bases, with 11 bases remaining between them. As DNA, the CDR3 is TGTGCCAGCAGTTTTTCCTCAGAAATGAACACTGAAGCTTTCTTT. Its translation is CASSFSSEMNTEAFF.

The sample holds many counts of this clonotype. The CDR3 sequence: CASSLLSPGGNTIYF. For the CDR3, the DNA is TGTGCCAGCAGCTTGTTGAGTCCCGGGGGAAACACCATATATTTT. The chain joins TRBV7-9 to TRBJ1-3, with unresolved D. In germline, CDR1 is SEHNR, CDR2 FQNEAQ (reference sequence). V lost 3 bases, J lost 4 bases, and 13 bases lay in between. The CDR3 covers 15 residues.

This clonotype was observed many times. The V gene is TRBV15, the J gene TRBJ1-1; a weak D match, TRBD1 (6 bases). V lost 9 bases to trimming and J lost 4 bases, with 15 bases between them. The CDR3 sequence is 13 residues long. Germline CDR1 is LNHNV and CDR2 is YYDKDF (reference sequence). CDR3 amino acids: CATTGMWVTEAFF. The CDR3 DNA reads TGTGCCACAACAGGGATGTGGGTCACTGAAGCTTTCTTT.

This clonotype was observed many times. This chain connects TRBV11-2 to TRBJ1-1, with 8 bases matching TRBD1. With V trimmed by 4 bases and J by 4 bases, 8 bases remained unmatched. CDR1 is SGHAT, CDR2 FQNNGV, per germline. The length of the CDR3 is 15 residues. CDR3: CASSSKSRGLTEAFF. The CDR3 DNA is TGTGCCAGCAGCTCGAAGTCCAGGGGGCTCACTGAAGCTTTCTTT.

This clonotype occurred many times. The rearrangement joins TRBV6-1 to TRBJ1-3; 8 bases are shared with TRBD1. Germline trimming cut 0 bases from V and 3 bases from J; bases unmatched to any gene: 10. CDR3 length equals 18 residues. Germline CDR1 is MNHNS and CDR2 is SASEGT. CDR3 amino acids: CASSEAGGRGLFGNTIYF. CDR3 bases: TGTGCCAGCAGTGAAGCAGGCGGCAGGGGGCTTTTTGGAAACACCATATATTTT.

CDR3 region: CASRIKTEQAFF. In nucleotides, the CDR3 is TGTGCCAGCAGAATTAAAACAGAACAAGCTTTCTTT. The J gene is TRBJ1-1, the V gene TRBV12-3 or TRBV12-4; no definite D call. The CDR3 length is 12 residues. V was trimmed by 6 bases and J by 9 bases, leaving 14 bases between them.

This clonotype has more than one count but fewer than ten. This chain connects TRBV7-2 to TRBJ1-2; TRBD1 is a possible D gene (5 bases). Between the trimmed V and J ends, which lost 5 bases and 8 bases, there was a span of 15 bases. The V gene's germline CDR1 is SGHTA and CDR2 FQGNSA. The CDR3 loop spans 13 amino acids. The CDR3 bases are TGTGCCAGCAGCGCACCGGGGCAGAGGGGCTACACCTTC. Its protein is CASSAPGQRGYTF.

This clonotype has ten or more counts. This chain connects TRBV24-1 to TRBJ2-2; D is unresolved. CDR3 length: 14 amino acids. V dropped 3 bases and J dropped 3 bases, with 7 bases sitting between them. Germline V CDR1 and CDR2: KGHDR, SFDVKD. CDR3 sequence (DNA): TGTGCCACCAGTGATGCCCCGGACACCGGGGAGCTGTTTTTT. Its protein is CATSDAPDTGELFF.

This chain links TRBV7-3 with TRBJ2-2; D call uncertain. Germline V gene lookup returns CDR1 SGHTA and CDR2 FQGTGA. This CDR3 is 14 amino acids long. Trimming cost V 5 bases and J 3 bases, with 10 bases left between them. The CDR3 protein is CASSPAPHTGELFF. Written as DNA, the CDR3 is TGTGCCAGCAGCCCCGCCCCACACACCGGGGAGCTGTTTTTT. Supplemented by reference TRBV7-3 and TRBJ2-2, the full variable domain reads GAGVSQTPSNKVTEKGKYVELRCDPISGHTALYWYRQSLGQGPEFLIYFQGTGAADDSGLPNDRFFAVRPEGSVSTLKIQRTERGDSAVYLCASSPAPHTGELFFGEGSRLTVL.

This clonotype was counted ten times or more. This chain links TRBV2 with TRBJ2-4; 12 nucleotides agree with TRBD1. The CDR3 has 16 amino acids. Germline values: CDR1 SNHLY, CDR2 FYNNEI. J lost 7 bases, V lost 3 bases, and 7 bases had no gene match. The CDR3 here is CASSDPGTGGSNIQYF. The CDR3 DNA reads as TGTGCCAGCAGTGACCCCGGGACAGGGGGCTCGAACATTCAGTACTTC.

This clonotype was observed at least ten times. This chain joins TRBV10-3 and TRBJ2-6; 9 bases are a match to TRBD1. Germline CDR1 ENHRY, CDR2 SYGVKD. CDR3 length equals 17 residues. The J segment lost 0 bases and the V segment lost 6 bases, leaving 6 bases of the junction unmatched. CDR3 sequence: CAIRGDREVSGANVLTF. CDR3 sequence (DNA): TGTGCCATCAGGGGGGACAGGGAGGTCTCTGGGGCCAACGTCCTGACTTTC.

The sample holds many counts of this clonotype. The CDR3 DNA reads TGTGCCAGCAGTTACTCTTTGGCTAGCGGGGGCCAAGAGACCCAGTACTTC. Encoded protein: CASSYSLASGGQETQYF. This chain joins TRBV6-5 and TRBJ2-5, with 10 positions matching TRBD2. Per germline, CDR1 MNHEY and CDR2 SVGAGI. With 0 bases clipped from V and 1 base from J, the junction kept 5 bases outside the gene matches. The CDR3 contains 17 residues.

Many counts were recorded for this clonotype. The rearrangement uses TRBV6-5 and TRBJ1-6, with 8 bases that match TRBD1. Trimming at V came to 3 bases and at J to 9 bases, leaving 4 bases not matched to a gene. This CDR3 has 14 amino acids. Germline CDR1 MNHEY, CDR2 SVGAGI. The CDR3 DNA is TGTGCCAGCAGTTATGGACAGGGAAGTTCACCCCTCCACTTT. Its protein is CASSYGQGSSPLHF.

This clonotype was counted many times. The CDR3 bases are TGTGCCAGCAGTTTTAGTGGGAGTGAAGTCGGGGAGCTGTTTTTT. It is translated as CASSFSGSEVGELFF. The chain employs TRBV27 and TRBJ2-2; a weak D match, TRBD2 (5 bases). The CDR3 covers 15 residues. Deletions cut 3 bases from V and 7 bases from J, with 15 bases between. The V gene's germline CDR1 is MNHEY and CDR2 SMNVEV (reference sequence).

This clonotype was counted many times. The genes are TRBV11-2 and TRBJ2-5; no clear D. Trimming removed 1 base at V and 5 bases at J, with 11 bases between. This CDR3 comprises 14 residues. Germline values: CDR1 SGHAT, CDR2 FQNNGV. The CDR3 loop reads CASSLGLEPETQYF. The DNA for the CDR3 is TGTGCCAGCAGCTTAGGATTAGAGCCCGAGACCCAGTACTTC.